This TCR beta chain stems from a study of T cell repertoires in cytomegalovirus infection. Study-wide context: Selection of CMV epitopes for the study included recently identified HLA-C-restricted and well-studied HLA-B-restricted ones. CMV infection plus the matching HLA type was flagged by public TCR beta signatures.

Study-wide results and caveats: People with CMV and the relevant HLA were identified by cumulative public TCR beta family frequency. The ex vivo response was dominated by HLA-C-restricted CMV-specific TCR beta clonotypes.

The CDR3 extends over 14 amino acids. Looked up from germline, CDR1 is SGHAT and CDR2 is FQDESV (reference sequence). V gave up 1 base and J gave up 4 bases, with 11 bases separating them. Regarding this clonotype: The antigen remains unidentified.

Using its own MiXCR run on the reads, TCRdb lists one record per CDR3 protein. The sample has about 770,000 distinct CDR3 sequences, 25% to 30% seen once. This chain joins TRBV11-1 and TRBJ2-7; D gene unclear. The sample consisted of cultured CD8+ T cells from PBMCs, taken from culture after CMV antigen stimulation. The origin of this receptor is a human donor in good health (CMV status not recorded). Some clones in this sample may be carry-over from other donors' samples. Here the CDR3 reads CASSLDETLYEQYV. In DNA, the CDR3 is TGTGCCAGCAGCTTAGACGAGACTTTATACGAGCAGTACGTC.